Sequencing of this T cell receptor (beta chain) was carried out in a study of cytomegalovirus exposure and HLA in healthy donors (dated by TCRdb to about 2017). Describing the broader study: An earlier analysis of some 600 of the donors reported about 280 Gb of sequence data and about 120 million unique TCR beta sequences obtained from about 170 million T cells. An early release covering over 500 HLA-typed donors comprised 250 to 350 gigabases of sequencing data and tens of millions of unique TCR sequences. Both class I and class II loci were covered by HLA typing, at four-digit resolution. Genome-wide SNP genotypes for about 60% of the 666 donors were used in a later genetic analysis, which treated that subset as a discovery cohort. Roughly five DR-DQ haplotypes were handled as single units for association and clustering, since linkage in the cohort was strong. To decide whether each TCR beta V gene segment behaved as functional or pseudogenic, an earlier analysis of 587 of the donors relied on high-throughput TCR beta sequencing. Alongside the repertoire data, information on donor age, sex, ethnicity and CMV serostatus was compiled. To predict cytomegalovirus infection status, the study brought together high-throughput TCR immunosequencing, statistical association of individual TCRs with disease status, and machine learning. The study aimed to test whether cataloging public T cell receptors could reveal signatures of past pathogen exposure. Among the roughly 400 genotyped donors, 75% to 90% belonged to the genetic ancestry cluster associated with self-reported Caucasian donors. The T cell repertoires of under 700 subjects were profiled by immunosequencing and related to cytomegalovirus serostatus. A separate validation cohort of 100 to 150 different subjects was used in addition to the roughly 670-subject first cohort. A later analysis re-analyzed previously published TCR beta repertoires from 550 to 700 donors and added high-resolution HLA genotyping to study TCR occurrence patterns. Across roughly 420 genotyped donors of the cohort, an average of about 240,000 unique TCR beta nucleotide sequences per donor were sequenced, and 15% to 20% of those sequences were non-productive. Every discovery cohort repertoire had been produced on one sequencing platform. The later analysis used no new phenotypic data to find candidate immune exposures, relying instead on TCR beta sequences and their occurrence across donors. The number of donors typed differed by locus, with roughly 629-640 for A, B, C, DRB1 and DQB1, around 500 for DQA1, some 570 for DPA1, and 400 to 490 for DPB1. What the research found in general, with its limitations: A later genetic analysis reported fewer N-insertions in productive TCRs among donors in an Asian-associated ancestry cluster than the roughly 650-donor mean. When HLA alleles, especially DR and DQ, strongly co-occurred, attributing TCR associations to individual alleles was difficult. In a later analysis, HLA-associated TCR beta chains showed more clonal expansion and lower generation probabilities than non-associated chains that were equally common. Roughly uniform sequencing depth across donors was assumed in presence/absence analyses, although this assumption may not hold. CMV serostatus was the only immune exposure information available for the cohort. A later analysis found that TCR association rates varied across HLA loci, with DRB1 alleles showing the most associated TCRs and HLA-C alleles the fewest. HLA typing was unavailable for some donors at each locus, so association tests used only the typed subset. The study listed approximately 150 TCR beta chains as associated with cytomegalovirus. A cluster of highly shared sequence variants was judged likely to represent a technical artifact of the sequencing pipeline. Some IMGT-functional V segments, including TRBV6-2 and TRBV6-3, could not be distinguished by the 87-base-pair reads and were therefore excluded. The authors suggested that the approach could potentially be extended to other disease states and immunological phenotypes. Correlated functional status among segregating V segments might be attributable to linkage disequilibrium, but an unknown experimental factor could not be ruled out. Across donors, most TCR sequences were observed very rarely, whereas some public TCRs were present in many individuals. In this cohort, only TCR beta chains were sequenced, and detectable features were limited by the absence of alpha or paired-chain data. Broadly in line with IMGT annotations, most TCR beta V segments showed up in productive rearrangements about 87% or about 30% of the time in an earlier analysis of some 590 of the donors. According to a later analysis, most CMV-associated TCR beta chains appeared to be HLA-restricted, and the HLA associations seemed to be driven largely by CMV exposure. In both the original and validation cohorts, the classifier was reported to diagnose cytomegalovirus status with high specificity and sensitivity. At a false discovery rate of 0.05, a later analysis linked under 20,000 TCR beta sequences to specific HLA alleles. A further reported finding was that TCR beta sequences accurately predicted the HLA-A and HLA-B alleles for most subjects in the first cohort. Over 15 rarely observed V segments, including chromosome 9 orphons, were excluded from the earlier analysis of several hundred of the donors because counts were too low. A later genetic analysis associated a missense DCLRE1C variant with V-gene and J-gene trimming of TCR beta chains, and an independent cohort replicated the association. According to a later analysis, parvovirus B19, influenza, CMV and Epstein-Barr virus appeared linked to several top co-occurrence clusters. In vitro tests confirmed that a few of the cytomegalovirus-associated TCR beta chains recognize cytomegalovirus antigens.

The cohort was made up of 666 healthy bone marrow donors. All cohort members were sampled while nominally healthy, although unrecorded immune exposures were likely present. CMV serostatus was recorded as positive for 289 and negative for about half of the 666 cohort members, whereas no CMV serostatus was recorded for the donor in question. Each donor provided a peripheral blood sample, and peripheral blood mononuclear cells were used for TCR beta sequencing. Genomic DNA extraction from the blood cell samples was performed with the Qiagen DNeasy Blood Extraction Kit. At the junction V is shortened by 1 base and J by 0 bases, with 9 bases in between. The CDR3 runs 15 residues from the cysteine to the phenylalanine. The sequence is cut down to CDR3 DNA, 45 bases in frame from base 1. CDR1 and CDR2 are read off the germline V gene as SGHVS and FNYEAQ. Preparation of the library involved the immunoSEQ multiplex PCR assay. For the multiplex PCR, a mixture combining 60 forward primers for TCR Vbeta segments and 13 reverse primers for TCR Jbeta segments was used. The CDR3 region of rearranged TCR beta genes was amplified from genomic DNA by a multiplex PCR assay. The amplified TCR beta libraries were sequenced on the Illumina HiSeq System as 87-base-pair reads. Concerning the study's data processing: Across the 700 or so repertoires, a later analysis counted some 80 million unique TCR beta chains, roughly 11 million of which were shared by at least two donors. A nearest-neighbor algorithm error-corrected the raw reads and collapsed the reads into unique sequences, merging closely related sequences to remove PCR and sequencing errors. Alignment of CDR3 sequences to IMGT reference sequences was used to assign V, D and J gene segments. For a sequence to be retained, a match of at least six nucleotides was required to both a V gene segment and a J gene segment. Rearrangements were classified as productive when the CDR3 lacked stop codons and remained in frame with V and J, and all other rearrangements were classified as non-productive. Following IMGT convention, CDR3 was defined as the stretch from the second conserved V-encoded cysteine up to the conserved J-encoded phenylalanine. In an earlier analysis of 587 of the donors, sequences lacking an unambiguous match to a single V gene segment were excluded. An earlier analysis of several hundred of the donors classified V segments as functional when productive rearrangements were above 56.7% and as segregating when the standard deviation between donors was above 5%. A statistical classification framework was built to diagnose cytomegalovirus status from the catalog of TCR beta chain sequences. A later analysis assigned V and J genes by comparing TCR nucleotide sequences with IMGT/GENE-DB human TR gene sequences. In a later analysis, CDR3 sequences and most-parsimonious VDJ recombination scenarios were assigned using the TCRdist pipeline. In a later analysis, each TCR beta chain was defined by its CDR3 amino acid sequence together with its V-gene family, and reads lacking a unique V-gene family were excluded. To address suspected cross-contamination and a sequencing artifact, a later analysis removed 592 highly shared, low-generation-probability nucleotide sequences. A later analysis calculated a clonal expansion index for each public chain from normalized within-repertoire ranks of inferred template counts. In a later analysis, generation probabilities were computed using a VDJ recombination model fitted to out-of-frame rearrangements, and the results were checked against IGoR. In a later analysis, TCR-TCR, TCR-HLA and TCR-CMV co-occurrence was scored with hypergeometric tests, and a repertoire-size bias correction was applied to TCR pairs. To estimate false discovery rates, a later analysis permuted the HLA or CMV assignments 20 times. In a later analysis, co-occurring TCRs were grouped with DBSCAN, and TCRdist sequence similarity was added when clustering was performed within HLA-allele-positive subsets. Co-occurrence clustering excluded repertoires with fewer than 30,000 or more than 120,000 public chains, plus five with anomalous nucleotide sharing. TCRdb provides this immuneACCESS table in a form limited to in-frame rearrangements. Some clones are lacking; in checked studies, under half of them reflect an unresolved V gene, and why the rest are absent is not known. The DNA gave D and trimming, while V, J and clone size come from that table. Across this sample there are around 70,000 clones, with roughly four fifths seen only once. About 6.5% of the sample is held by the ten biggest clonotypes.

In regard to this clone: It lacks a known antigen. Qualities for individual bases were not recorded, and no much larger clone is one base off.

This sequence originates from a human donor in good health. The V and J segments used are TRBV7-6 and TRBJ1-2; the D segment could be TRBD1, given 6 matching bases. Sequenced input: PBMCs. The CDR3 has the sequence CASSLGTGTNYGYTF. The nucleotide sequence reads TGTGCCAGCAGCTTAGGCACAGGGACTAACTATGGCTACACCTTC. The full variable domain, completed from the reference TRBV7-6 and TRBJ1-2 proteins outside the CDR3, reads GAGVSQSPRYKVTKRGQDVALRCDPISGHVSLYWYRQALGQGPEFLTYFNYEAQQDKSGLPNDRFSAERPEGSISTLTIQRTEQRDSAMYRCASSLGTGTNYGYTFGSGTRLTVV.